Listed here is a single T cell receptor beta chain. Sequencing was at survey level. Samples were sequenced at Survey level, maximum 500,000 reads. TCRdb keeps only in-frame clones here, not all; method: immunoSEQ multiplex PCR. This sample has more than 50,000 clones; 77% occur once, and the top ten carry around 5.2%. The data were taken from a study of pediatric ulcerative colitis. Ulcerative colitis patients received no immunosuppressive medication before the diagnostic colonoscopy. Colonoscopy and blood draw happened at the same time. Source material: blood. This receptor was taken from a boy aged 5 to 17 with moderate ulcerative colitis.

The CDR3 bases are TGTGCCTGGCTGGGACAGGGCCCCTACAATGAGCAGTTCTTC. It encodes CAWLGQGPYNEQFF. The chain combines TRBV30 with TRBJ2-1, with 9 bases lining up with TRBD1. The CDR3 totals 14 residues. The ends lost 5 bases at V and 2 bases at J; junction bases unmatched: 4. Germline V gene data show CDR1 as GTSNPN and CDR2 as SVGIG (reference sequence).